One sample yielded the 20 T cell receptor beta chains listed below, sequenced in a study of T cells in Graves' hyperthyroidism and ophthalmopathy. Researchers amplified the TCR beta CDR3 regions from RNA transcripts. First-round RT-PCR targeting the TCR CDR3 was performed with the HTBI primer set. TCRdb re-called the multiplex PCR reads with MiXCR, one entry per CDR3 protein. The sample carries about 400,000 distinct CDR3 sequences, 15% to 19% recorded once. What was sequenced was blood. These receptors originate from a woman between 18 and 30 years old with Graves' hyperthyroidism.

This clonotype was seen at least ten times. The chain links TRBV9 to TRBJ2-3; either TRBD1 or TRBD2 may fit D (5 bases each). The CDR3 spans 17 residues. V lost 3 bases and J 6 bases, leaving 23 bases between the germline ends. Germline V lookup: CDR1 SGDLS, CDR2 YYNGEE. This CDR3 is CASSEVSGTHTRDTQYF. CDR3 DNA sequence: TGTGCCAGCAGCGAAGTCTCCGGGACCCACACTCGCGATACGCAGTATTTT.

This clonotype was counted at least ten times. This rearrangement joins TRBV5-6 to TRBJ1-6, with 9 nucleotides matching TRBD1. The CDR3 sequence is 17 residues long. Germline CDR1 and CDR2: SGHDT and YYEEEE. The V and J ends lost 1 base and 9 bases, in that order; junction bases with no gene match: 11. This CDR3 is CASSLSTGQGSGSPLHF. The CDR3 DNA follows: TGTGCCAGCAGCTTGTCAACGGGACAGGGATCGGGTTCACCCCTCCACTTT.

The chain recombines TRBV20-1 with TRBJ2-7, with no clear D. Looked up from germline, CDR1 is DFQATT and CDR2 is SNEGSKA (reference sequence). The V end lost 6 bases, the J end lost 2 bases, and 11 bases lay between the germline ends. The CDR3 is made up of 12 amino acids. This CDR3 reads CSAYPLAYEQYF. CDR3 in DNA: TGCAGTGCCTATCCCCTGGCCTACGAGCAGTACTTC.

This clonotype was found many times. CDR3 sequence reads: CASSALQVAVNNEQFF. In nucleotides, the CDR3 is TGTGCCAGCAGTGCCCTCCAGGTAGCGGTAAACAATGAGCAGTTCTTC. The V gene is TRBV6-1, the J gene TRBJ2-1; maybe TRBD2 (6 bases). CDR1 is MNHNS and CDR2 is SASEGT in the germline V gene. The V end was cut by 4 bases, the J end by 5 bases, with 18 bases between. The CDR3 is 16 residues long.

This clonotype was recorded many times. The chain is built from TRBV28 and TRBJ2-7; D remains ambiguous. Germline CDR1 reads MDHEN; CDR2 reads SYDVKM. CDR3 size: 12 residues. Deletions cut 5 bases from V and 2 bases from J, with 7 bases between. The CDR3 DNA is TGTGCCAGCAGTCCCCCCGCCTACGAGCAGTACTTC. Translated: CASSPPAYEQYF. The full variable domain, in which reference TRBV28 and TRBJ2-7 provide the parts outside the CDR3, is DVKVTQSSRYLVKRTGEKVFLECVQDMDHENMFWYRQDPGLGLRLIYFSYDVKMKEKGDIPEGYSVSREKKERFSLILESASTNQTSMYLCASSPPAYEQYFGPGTRLTVT.

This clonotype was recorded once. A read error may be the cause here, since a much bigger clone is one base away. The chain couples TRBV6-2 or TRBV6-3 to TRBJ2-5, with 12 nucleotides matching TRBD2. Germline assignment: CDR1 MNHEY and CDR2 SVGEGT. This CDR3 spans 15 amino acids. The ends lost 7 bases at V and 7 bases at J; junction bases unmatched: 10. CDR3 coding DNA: TGTGCCAGCATTTCGGGACTAGCGGGTAAAGGGACCCAGTACTTC. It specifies CASISGLAGKGTQYF.

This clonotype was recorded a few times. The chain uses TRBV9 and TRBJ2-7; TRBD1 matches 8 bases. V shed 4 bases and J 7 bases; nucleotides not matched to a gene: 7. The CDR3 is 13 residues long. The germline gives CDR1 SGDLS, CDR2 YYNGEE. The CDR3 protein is CASSSGDRREQYF. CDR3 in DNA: TGTGCCAGCAGCTCCGGGGACAGGAGGGAGCAGTACTTC.

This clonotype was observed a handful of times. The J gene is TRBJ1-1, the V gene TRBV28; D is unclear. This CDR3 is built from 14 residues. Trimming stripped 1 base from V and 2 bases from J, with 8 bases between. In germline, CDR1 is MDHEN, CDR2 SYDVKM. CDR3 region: CASSLYAENTEAFF. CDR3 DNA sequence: TGTGCCAGCAGTTTATATGCGGAAAACACTGAAGCTTTCTTT.

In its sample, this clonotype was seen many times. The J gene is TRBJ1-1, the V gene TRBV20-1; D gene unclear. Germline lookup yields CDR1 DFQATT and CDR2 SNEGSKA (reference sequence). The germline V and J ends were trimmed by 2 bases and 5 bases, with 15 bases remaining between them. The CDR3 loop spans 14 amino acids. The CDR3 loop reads CSARSPLSLTEAFF. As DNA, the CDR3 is TGCAGTGCTAGATCCCCTCTTAGCTTGACTGAAGCTTTCTTT.

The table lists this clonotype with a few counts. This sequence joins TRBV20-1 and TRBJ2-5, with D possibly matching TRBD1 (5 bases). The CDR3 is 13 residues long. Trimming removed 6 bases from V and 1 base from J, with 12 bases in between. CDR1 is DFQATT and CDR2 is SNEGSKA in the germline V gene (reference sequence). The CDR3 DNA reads TGCAGTGCCAAAGAACAGGTCCAAGAGACCCAGTACTTC. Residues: CSAKEQVQETQYF.

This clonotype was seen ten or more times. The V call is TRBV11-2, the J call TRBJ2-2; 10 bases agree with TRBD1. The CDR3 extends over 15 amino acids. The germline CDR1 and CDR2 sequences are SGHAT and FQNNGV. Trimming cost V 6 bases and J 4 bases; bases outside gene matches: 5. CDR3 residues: CASRLWTGGTGELFF. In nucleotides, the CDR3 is TGTGCCAGCAGGCTCTGGACAGGGGGCACCGGGGAGCTGTTTTTT. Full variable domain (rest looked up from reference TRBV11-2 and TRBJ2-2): EAGVAQSPRYKIIEKRQSVAFWCNPISGHATLYWYQQILGQGPKLLIQFQNNGVVDDSQLPKDRFSAERLKGVDSTLKIQPAKLEDSAVYLCASRLWTGGTGELFFGEGSRLTVL.

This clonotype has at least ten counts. As DNA, the CDR3 is TGCAGTGCCATCGGGATGCCTGAAGCTTTCTTT. Residues: CSAIGMPEAFF. The chain is built from TRBV20-1 and TRBJ1-1, with D unclear. This CDR3 spans 11 amino acids. Germline CDR1 is DFQATT and CDR2 is SNEGSKA (reference sequence). V lost 6 bases and J 6 bases, leaving 11 bases between the germline ends.

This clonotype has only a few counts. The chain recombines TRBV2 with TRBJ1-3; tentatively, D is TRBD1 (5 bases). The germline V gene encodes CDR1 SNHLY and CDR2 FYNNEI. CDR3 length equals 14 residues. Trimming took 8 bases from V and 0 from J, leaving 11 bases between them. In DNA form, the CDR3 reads TGTGCCAGCCGACGACAGACCTCTGGAAACACCATATATTTT. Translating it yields CASRRQTSGNTIYF.

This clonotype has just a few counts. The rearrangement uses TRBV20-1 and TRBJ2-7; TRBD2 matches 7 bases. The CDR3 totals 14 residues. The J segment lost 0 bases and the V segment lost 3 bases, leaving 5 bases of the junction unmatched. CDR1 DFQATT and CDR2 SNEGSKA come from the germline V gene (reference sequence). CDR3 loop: CSARSSGPSYEQYF. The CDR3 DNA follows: TGCAGTGCTAGGTCTAGCGGCCCCTCCTACGAGCAGTACTTC.

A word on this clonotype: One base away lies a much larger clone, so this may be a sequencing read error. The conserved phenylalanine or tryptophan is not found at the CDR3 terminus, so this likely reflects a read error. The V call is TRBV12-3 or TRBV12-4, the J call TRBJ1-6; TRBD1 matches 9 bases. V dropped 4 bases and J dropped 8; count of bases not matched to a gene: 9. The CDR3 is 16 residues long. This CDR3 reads CASSSRDREIYSPLHS. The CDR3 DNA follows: TGTGCCAGCAGTTCCCGGGACAGGGAGATTTATTCACCCCTCCACTCT.

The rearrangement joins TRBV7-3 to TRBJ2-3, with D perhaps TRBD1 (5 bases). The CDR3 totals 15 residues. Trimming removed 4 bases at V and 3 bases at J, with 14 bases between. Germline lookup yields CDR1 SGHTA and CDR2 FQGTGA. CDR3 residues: CASSSRGLPTDTQYF. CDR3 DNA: TGTGCCAGCAGCTCAAGGGGTCTACCGACAGATACGCAGTATTTT.

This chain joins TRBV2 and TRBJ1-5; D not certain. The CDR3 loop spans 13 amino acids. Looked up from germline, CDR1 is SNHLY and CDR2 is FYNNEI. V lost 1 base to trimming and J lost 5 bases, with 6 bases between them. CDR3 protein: CASSEDRYQPQHF. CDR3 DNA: TGTGCCAGCAGTGAAGACCGGTATCAGCCCCAGCATTTT.

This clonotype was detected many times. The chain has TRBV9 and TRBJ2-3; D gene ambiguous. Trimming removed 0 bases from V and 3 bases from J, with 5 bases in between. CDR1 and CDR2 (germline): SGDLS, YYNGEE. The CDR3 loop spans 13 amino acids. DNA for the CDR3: TGTGCCAGCAGCGTAGAAAGAACAGATACGCAGTATTTT. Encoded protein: CASSVERTDTQYF.

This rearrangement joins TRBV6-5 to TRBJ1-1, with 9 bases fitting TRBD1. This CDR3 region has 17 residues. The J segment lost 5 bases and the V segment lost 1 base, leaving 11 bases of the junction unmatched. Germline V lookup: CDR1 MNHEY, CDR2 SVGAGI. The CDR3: CASSYWGQGLVGTEAFF. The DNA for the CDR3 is TGTGCCAGCAGTTACTGGGGACAGGGTCTAGTGGGGACTGAAGCTTTCTTT.

The chain's CDR3 is CASSLDRGEINEQFF. DNA of the CDR3: TGTGCCAGCAGCTTGGACAGGGGCGAGATCAATGAGCAGTTCTTC. The rearrangement joins TRBV5-4 to TRBJ2-1; 7 positions match TRBD1. This CDR3 is built from 15 residues. Losses at the gene ends were 0 bases for V and 6 bases for J; bases not matched to a gene: 6. CDR1 and CDR2 from the germline V gene are SGHNT and YYREEE (reference sequence). The whole variable domain, remainder taken from reference TRBV5-4 and TRBJ2-1, is ETGVTQSPTHLIKTRGQQVTLRCSSQSGHNTVSWYQQALGQGPQFIFQYYREEENGRGNFPPRFSGLQFPNYSSELNVNALELDDSALYLCASSLDRGEINEQFFGPGTRLTVL.